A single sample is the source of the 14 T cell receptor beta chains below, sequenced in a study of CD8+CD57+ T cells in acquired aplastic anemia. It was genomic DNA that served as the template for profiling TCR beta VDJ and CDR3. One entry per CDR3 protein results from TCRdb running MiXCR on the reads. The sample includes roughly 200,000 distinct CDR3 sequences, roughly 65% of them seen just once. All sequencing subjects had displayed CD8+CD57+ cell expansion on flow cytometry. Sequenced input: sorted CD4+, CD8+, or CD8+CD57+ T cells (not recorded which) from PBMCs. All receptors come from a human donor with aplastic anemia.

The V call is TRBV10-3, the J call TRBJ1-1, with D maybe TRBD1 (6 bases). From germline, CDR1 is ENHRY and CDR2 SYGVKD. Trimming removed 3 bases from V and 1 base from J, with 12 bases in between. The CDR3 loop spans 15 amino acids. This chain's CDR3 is CAISDRGTSNTEAFF. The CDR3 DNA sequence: TGTGCCATCAGTGATAGGGGGACATCGAACACTGAAGCTTTCTTT.

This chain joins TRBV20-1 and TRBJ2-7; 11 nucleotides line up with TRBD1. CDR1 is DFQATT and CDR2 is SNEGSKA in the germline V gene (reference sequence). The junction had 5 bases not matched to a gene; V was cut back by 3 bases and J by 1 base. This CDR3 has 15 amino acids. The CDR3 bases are TGCAGTGCTAGGTCCGGACAGGGGGCTTCCTACGAGCAGTACTTC. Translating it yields CSARSGQGASYEQYF.

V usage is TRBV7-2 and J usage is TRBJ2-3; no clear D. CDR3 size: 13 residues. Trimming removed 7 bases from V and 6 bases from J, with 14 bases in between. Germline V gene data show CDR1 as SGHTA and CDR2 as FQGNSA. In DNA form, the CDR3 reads TGTGCCAGCAACCTTCAGTCCGAGGATACGCAGTATTTT. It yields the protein CASNLQSEDTQYF.

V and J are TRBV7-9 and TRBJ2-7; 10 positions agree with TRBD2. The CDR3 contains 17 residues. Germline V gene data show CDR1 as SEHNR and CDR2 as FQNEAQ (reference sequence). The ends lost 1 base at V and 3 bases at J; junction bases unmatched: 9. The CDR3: CASSLVGLADPIYEQYF. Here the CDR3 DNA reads TGTGCCAGCAGCTTAGTCGGACTAGCGGATCCGATCTACGAGCAGTACTTC.

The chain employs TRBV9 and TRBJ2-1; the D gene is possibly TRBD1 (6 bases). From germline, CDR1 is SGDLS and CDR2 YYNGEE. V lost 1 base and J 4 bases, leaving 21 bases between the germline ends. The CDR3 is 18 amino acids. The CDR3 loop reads CASSVSPGETPIYNEQFF. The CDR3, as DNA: TGTGCCAGCAGCGTAAGCCCAGGGGAGACCCCAATTTACAATGAGCAGTTCTTC.

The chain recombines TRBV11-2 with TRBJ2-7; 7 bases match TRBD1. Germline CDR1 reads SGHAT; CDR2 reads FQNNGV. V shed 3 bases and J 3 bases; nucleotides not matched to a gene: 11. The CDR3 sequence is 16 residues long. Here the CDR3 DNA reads TGTGCCAGCAGCTTGATCGAGTTACAGGGGATCTACGAGCAGTACTTC. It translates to CASSLIELQGIYEQYF.

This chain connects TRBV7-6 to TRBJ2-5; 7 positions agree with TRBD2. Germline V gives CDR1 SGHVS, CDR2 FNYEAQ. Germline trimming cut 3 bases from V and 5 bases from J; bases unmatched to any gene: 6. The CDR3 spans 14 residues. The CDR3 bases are TGTGCCAGCAGCTTCGCGGGAGTAGGGGAGACCCAGTACTTC. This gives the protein CASSFAGVGETQYF.

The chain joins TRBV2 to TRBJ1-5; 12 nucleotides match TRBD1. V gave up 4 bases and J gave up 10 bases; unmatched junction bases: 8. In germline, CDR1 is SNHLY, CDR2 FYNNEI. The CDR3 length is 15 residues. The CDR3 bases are TGTGCCAGCAGTGTGAGGGACAGGGGGCTGTTACCCCAGCATTTT. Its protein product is CASSVRDRGLLPQHF.

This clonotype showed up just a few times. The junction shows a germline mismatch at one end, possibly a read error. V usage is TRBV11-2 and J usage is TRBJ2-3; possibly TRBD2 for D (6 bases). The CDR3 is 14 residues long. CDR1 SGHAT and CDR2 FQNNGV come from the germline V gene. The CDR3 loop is CASSLGLGGDMQYF. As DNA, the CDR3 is TGTGCCAGCAGCTTAGGCCTGGGAGGAGATATGCAGTATTTT.

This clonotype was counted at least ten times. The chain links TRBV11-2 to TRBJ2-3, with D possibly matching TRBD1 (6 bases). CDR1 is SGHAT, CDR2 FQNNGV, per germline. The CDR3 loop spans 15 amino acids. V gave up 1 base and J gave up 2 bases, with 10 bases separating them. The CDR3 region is CASSLGGTFTDTQYF. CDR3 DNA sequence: TGTGCCAGCAGCTTAGGAGGGACATTCACAGATACGCAGTATTTT. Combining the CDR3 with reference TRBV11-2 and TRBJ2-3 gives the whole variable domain EAGVAQSPRYKIIEKRQSVAFWCNPISGHATLYWYQQILGQGPKLLIQFQNNGVVDDSQLPKDRFSAERLKGVDSTLKIQPAKLEDSAVYLCASSLGGTFTDTQYFGPGTRLTVL.

The CDR3 sequence: CASQGEGLSNQPQHF. For the CDR3, the DNA is TGTGCCAGTCAGGGAGAGGGACTTAGCAATCAGCCCCAGCATTTT. The gene calls are TRBV19 and TRBJ1-5, with a weak D call TRBD1 (5 bases). V gave up 8 bases and J gave up 0 bases, with 14 bases separating them. There are 15 residues in the CDR3. Germline values: CDR1 LNHDA, CDR2 SQIVND (reference sequence).

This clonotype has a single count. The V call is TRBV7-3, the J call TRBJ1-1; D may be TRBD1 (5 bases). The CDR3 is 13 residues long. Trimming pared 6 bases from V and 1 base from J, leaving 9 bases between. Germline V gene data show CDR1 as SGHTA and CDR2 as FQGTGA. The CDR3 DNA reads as TGTGCCAGCAGAAGACAGCAGAACACTGAAGCTTTCTTT. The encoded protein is CASRRQQNTEAFF.

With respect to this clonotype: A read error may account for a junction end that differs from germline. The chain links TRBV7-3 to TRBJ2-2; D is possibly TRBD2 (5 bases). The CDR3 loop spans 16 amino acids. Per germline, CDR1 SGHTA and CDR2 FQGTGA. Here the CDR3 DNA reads TGTGCCAGCAGCTTAGATATCGCTGCAGTCACCGGGGAGCTGTCTTTT. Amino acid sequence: CASSLDIAAVTGELSF.

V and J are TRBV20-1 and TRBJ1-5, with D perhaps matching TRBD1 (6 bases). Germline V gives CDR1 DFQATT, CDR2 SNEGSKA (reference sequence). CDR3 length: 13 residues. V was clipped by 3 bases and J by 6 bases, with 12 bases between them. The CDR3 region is CSASQGYTQPQHF. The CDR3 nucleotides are TGCAGTGCTAGTCAGGGGTATACTCAGCCCCAGCATTTT.